Given below is one TCR beta chain in context. Generated by immunoSEQ multiplex PCR, the TCRdb table keeps only in-frame clones and is missing some. The sample records about 70,000 clones, roughly 80% being singletons. CDR1 is MNHEY, CDR2 SVGAGI, per germline. The V and J ends lost 8 bases and 4 bases respectively, with 18 bases between them. CDR3 length: 14 amino acids. The data originate from a study of OX40 agonist ivuxolimab in advanced cancers. The source material was CD4+ or CD8+ T cells sorted from blood, sampled in a trial of the OX40 agonist ivuxolimab. V gene TRBV6-5 combines with J gene TRBJ2-7; a possible D gene is TRBD1 (8 bases). This clonotype originated in an adult with an advanced solid tumor such as melanoma, head and neck, liver or kidney cancer. The CDR3 nucleotides are TGTGCCAGCGGGGGGGGGACAGGTCTTTACGAGCAGTACTTC. It specifies CASGGGTGLYEQYF.